These 2 T cell receptor beta chains share one sample of origin, sequenced in a study of T-cell memory formation after mild COVID-19. TCRdb independently ran MiXCR on the 5' RACE reads; one entry per CDR3 protein. This table has 350,000 to 550,000 distinct CDR3 sequences, 15% to 20% appearing once. The material sequenced was PBMCs or a T cell subset sorted from them (not recorded which). All receptors derive from a man aged 18 to 30 who had mild COVID-19 (a few samples of this study predate the infection). Cell type and time point are not known.

This chain joins TRBV7-9 and TRBJ1-2; perhaps TRBD1 as D (5 bases). The V gene's germline CDR1 is SEHNR and CDR2 FQNEAQ (reference sequence). Trimming took 5 bases from V and 0 from J, leaving 10 bases between them. This CDR3 is built from 14 residues. In nucleotides, the CDR3 is TGTGCCAGCAGCGAAAAGACAGCTAACTATGGCTACACCTTC. Its protein product is CASSEKTANYGYTF.

This clonotype has more than one count but fewer than ten. V gene TRBV10-3 combines with J gene TRBJ1-2; a possible D gene is TRBD1 (5 bases). Germline CDR1 and CDR2: ENHRY and SYGVKD. The CDR3 is made up of 16 amino acids. Trimming shortened V by 3 bases and J by 4 bases, and 18 bases separated the two germline ends. CDR3 sequence reads: CAISEPGHGEFYGYTF. DNA for the CDR3: TGTGCCATCAGTGAACCGGGGCACGGAGAGTTCTATGGCTACACCTTC.